This record concerns one TCR beta chain sequence. Its antigen remains unknown. These data originate in a study of cytomegalovirus exposure and HLA in healthy donors. Study-wide points: CMV serostatus was the sole immune exposure information available. Sequences of the TCR beta chain were said to predict the HLA-A and HLA-B alleles of most subjects accurately.

The PCR made use of 60 Vbeta and 13 Jbeta primers. Here immunoSEQ multiplex PCR was the method, and the copy in TCRdb shows in-frame clones only, minus some. Of about 140,000 clones listed, around 80% are singletons. The CDR3 has 15 residues. The trim removed 1 base at V and 4 bases at J, leaving 3 bases unmatched. Germline V gene lookup returns CDR1 SGHDN and CDR2 FVKESK. The sample consisted of PBMCs. The chain is built from TRBV14 and TRBJ2-2, with 7 bases aligning to TRBD2. The clonotype originates from a man aged 50 to 60 in good health and CMV-seronegative. The CDR3 protein is CASSQGGRGTGELFF. Written as DNA, the CDR3 is TGTGCCAGCAGCCAAGGCGGGAGAGGCACCGGGGAGCTGTTTTTT.